This entry lists 2 T cell receptor beta chains sequenced from one sample in a study of T cell responses to AZD1222 COVID-19 vaccine. TCRdb keeps only in-frame clones here, not all; method: immunoSEQ multiplex PCR. The sample contains about 99,000 clones, roughly nine tenths of which appear only once. This material consisted of peripheral blood, taken 28 days after the second AZD1222 dose. The receptors here all came from an adult who received the AZD1222 COVID-19 vaccine.

This sequence joins TRBV11-2 and TRBJ2-5, with a weak D call TRBD2 (5 bases). The CDR3 loop spans 15 amino acids. V was trimmed by 1 base and J by 2 bases, leaving 11 bases between them. Per the germline V gene, CDR1 is SGHAT and CDR2 is FQNNGV. CDR3 in amino acids: CASSLGLAGQETQYF. The CDR3 DNA reads TGTGCCAGCAGCTTAGGCCTAGCAGGTCAAGAGACCCAGTACTTC.

J is TRBJ2-6 and V is TRBV4-1; D gene uncertain. V lost 1 base to trimming and J lost 2 bases, with 9 bases between them. The CDR3 has 16 residues. Germline CDR1 reads MGHRA; CDR2 reads YSYEKL. The CDR3: CASSQVGFTGANVLTF. CDR3 DNA: TGCGCCAGCAGCCAAGTGGGGTTTACTGGGGCCAACGTCCTGACTTTC.